The 2 T cell receptor beta chains reported below all come from one sample, sequenced in a study of blood T cell repertoires in COVID-19 (dated by TCRdb to about 2020). Library prep was done by the immunoSEQ multiplex PCR assay. What TCRdb holds here is the immuneACCESS table cut down to in-frame rearrangements. Part of the clones is not present; checked against another copy, under half of the missing clones reflect an unresolved V gene, and the others are unexplained. The sample table lists more than 45,000 clones, over 90% of them with a count of one. The ten largest clones add up to roughly 10% of the sample. The specimen sequenced was peripheral blood. Every receptor here comes from a woman aged 80 or over with acute or convalescent COVID-19.

The chain carries TRBV5-1 and TRBJ2-2; D possibly corresponds to TRBD2 (6 bases). Germline CDR1 reads SGHRS; CDR2 reads YFSETQ. The CDR3 length is 15 residues. Trimming stripped 4 bases from V and 2 bases from J, with 12 bases between. The CDR3 sequence is CASSQWEDNTGELFF. The CDR3 DNA sequence: TGCGCCAGCAGCCAATGGGAGGATAACACCGGGGAGCTGTTTTTT. The entire variable domain, with the rest obtained from reference TRBV5-1 and TRBJ2-2, is as follows: KAGVTQTPRYLIKTRGQQVTLSCSPISGHRSVSWYQQTPGQGLQFLFEYFSETQRNKGNFPGRFSGRQFSNSRSEMNVSTLELGDSALYLCASSQWEDNTGELFFGEGSRLTVL.

The table lists this clone with a few counts. The rearrangement uses TRBV27 and TRBJ2-7; 10 bases agree with TRBD2. This CDR3 has 17 amino acids. V gave up 1 base and J gave up 7 bases; unmatched junction bases: 13. The germline CDR1 and CDR2 sequences are MNHEY and SMNVEV (reference sequence). CDR3: CASSLFDGASGRGEQYF. The CDR3 nucleotides are TGTGCCAGCAGTTTATTCGACGGCGCTAGCGGGAGAGGTGAGCAGTACTTC.